Described below is a single TCR beta chain sequence and its context. Antigen: not known. The TCR library protocol attached unique molecular identifiers to the individual cDNA molecules. TCRdb passed the 5' RACE reads through MiXCR, listing each CDR3 protein once. The sample lists just over 70,000 distinct CDR3 sequences; around 12% were seen once. With V trimmed by 3 bases and J by 2 bases, 3 bases remained unmatched. The CDR3 totals 15 residues. Germline CDR1 and CDR2: ENHRY and SYGVKD. The sample comes from a study of early T cells in non-severe SARS-CoV-2 infection. The wider study: Sequencing of unsorted whole blood was done on bulk RNA, leaving chains unpaired.

Study conclusions and caveats: Anti-spike CD8 specificities were favored by VDJdb matching, whose results missed private and CD4 specificities.

The chain joins TRBV10-3 to TRBJ2-7, with 11 bases that match TRBD2. Source material: whole blood. The receptor was derived from an adult who was a healthcare worker with PCR-confirmed SARS-CoV-2 infection or an uninfected control (not recorded which). Here the CDR3 reads CAISETSGGTYEQYF. CDR3 nucleotides: TGTGCCATCAGTGAAACTAGCGGGGGTACCTACGAGCAGTACTTC.